These 5 T cell receptor beta chains came from one sample sequenced in a study of T cells after yellow fever vaccination. TCRdb processed the 5' RACE reads anew with MiXCR; each CDR3 protein has one entry. The sample has a few hundred thousand distinct CDR3 sequences, around 13% seen once; the top ten hold 0.4% to 0.55%. The sample was CD4+ T cells sorted from PBMCs, taken 45 days after the yellow fever booster vaccination. These receptors were collected from a man aged 25-45 years who received the YFV17D yellow fever vaccine.

The rearrangement uses TRBV19 and TRBJ2-1; 8 bases line up with TRBD2. CDR1 LNHDA and CDR2 SQIVND come from the germline V gene (reference sequence). J lost 5 bases, V lost 9 bases, and 15 bases had no gene match. The CDR3 is 16 amino acids. The chain's CDR3 is CASRATGTSIHNEQFF. The CDR3 nucleotides read TGTGCCAGCCGAGCGACCGGGACTAGTATCCACAATGAGCAGTTCTTC.

This clonotype came up a few times. The chain combines TRBV20-1 with TRBJ2-3; possible D gene TRBD2, 6 bases. The CDR3 is 15 amino acids. CDR1 DFQATT and CDR2 SNEGSKA come from the germline V gene (reference sequence). Trimming removed 6 bases at V and 0 bases at J, with 16 bases between. CDR3 bases: TGCAGTGCACCCTCGCGGGGCCTGAGCACAGATACGCAGTATTTT. Protein: CSAPSRGLSTDTQYF.

This clonotype was picked up a small number of times. The genes are TRBV29-1 and TRBJ2-3; possibly TRBD2 for D (5 bases). This CDR3 has 14 amino acids. Germline V gives CDR1 SQVTM, CDR2 ANQGSEA. With 3 bases removed from V and 3 bases from J, the gap between germline ends came to 13 bases. This CDR3 is CSVDRGTITDTQYF. The CDR3 DNA reads TGCAGCGTTGATCGGGGAACGATTACAGATACGCAGTATTTT.

This clonotype was detected ten times or more. V is TRBV7-2 and J is TRBJ2-3; no clear D gene. With 1 base removed from V and 2 bases from J, the gap between germline ends came to 4 bases. Germline V gene lookup returns CDR1 SGHTA and CDR2 FQGNSA. The CDR3 totals 13 residues. Written as DNA, the CDR3 is TGTGCCAGCAGCTTAGGGGCCACAGATACGCAGTATTTT. Amino acid sequence: CASSLGATDTQYF.

The table lists this clonotype with many counts. V is TRBV29-1 and J is TRBJ2-1, with D uncertain. Trimming stripped 4 bases from V and 4 bases from J, with 14 bases between. The V gene's germline CDR1 is SQVTM and CDR2 ANQGSEA. This CDR3 is built from 14 residues. The DNA for the CDR3 is TGCAGCGTTGGTTGGGCACTTAATTACAATGAGCAGTTCTTC. Encoded protein: CSVGWALNYNEQFF.